These 18 T cell receptor beta chains share one sample of origin, sequenced in a study of technical replicates of blood from several donors. Method: immunoSEQ multiplex PCR; TCRdb's copy keeps in-frame clones and lacks some. The data hold about 80,000 clones, with around nine tenths observed a single time. Sequenced: T cells isolated from PBMCs. The receptors originated from a human donor in good health.

This chain links TRBV4-1 with TRBJ2-3; D is unclear. Germline assignment: CDR1 MGHRA and CDR2 YSYEKL. V dropped 0 bases and J dropped 6 bases, with 13 bases sitting between them. CDR3 length: 15 residues. The CDR3 DNA sequence: TGCGCCAGCAGCCAAGAGCCAGTGGTTACGGATACGCAGTATTTT. It codes for CASSQEPVVTDTQYF.

This sequence joins TRBV7-6 and TRBJ2-3, with a possible D match to TRBD2 (6 bases). The V gene's germline CDR1 is SGHVS and CDR2 FNYEAQ. The CDR3 consists of 13 residues. V gave up 6 bases and J gave up 6 bases, with 13 bases separating them. The CDR3 region is CASSTGEGDTQYF. The CDR3 DNA reads TGTGCCAGCAGTACGGGAGAGGGTGATACGCAGTATTTT.

To note about this clone: Additional DNA sequences in this sample encode the identical CDR3. The J gene is TRBJ2-7, the V gene TRBV5-1; D is undetermined. V dropped 0 bases and J dropped 2 bases, with 6 bases sitting between them. The CDR3 consists of 13 residues. Per the germline V gene, CDR1 is SGHRS and CDR2 is YFSETQ. This chain's CDR3 is CASSLDRTYEQYF. The CDR3, as DNA: TGCGCCAGCAGCTTGGACAGAACCTACGAGCAGTACTTC.

This clone was counted once. This rearrangement joins TRBV7-2 to TRBJ2-1, with 10 bases that match TRBD2. J was trimmed by 7 bases and V by 5 bases; bases with no gene match: 8. The CDR3 contains 15 residues. In germline, CDR1 is SGHTA, CDR2 FQGNSA. The DNA of the CDR3 is TGTGCCAGCAGCACAGCTAGCGGGAGACTGAATGAGCAGTTCTTC. Translation: CASSTASGRLNEQFF.

This CDR3 reads CASSLSQRTYQETQYF. CDR3 coding DNA: TGTGCCAGCAGTCTGTCGCAGAGGACTTATCAAGAGACCCAGTACTTC. V gene TRBV27 combines with J gene TRBJ2-5, with D tentatively TRBD2 (5 bases). The germline V and J ends were trimmed by 5 bases and 2 bases, with 18 bases remaining between them. Germline-derived CDR1 and CDR2 are MNHEY and SMNVEV (reference sequence). The CDR3 length is 16 residues.

The genes are TRBV5-6 and TRBJ2-2; TRBD1 matches 7 bases. V trimming: 0 bases; J trimming: 7 bases; junction bases outside the gene matches: 6. The CDR3 consists of 15 residues. Germline CDR1 and CDR2: SGHDT and YYEEEE. Written as DNA, the CDR3 is TGTGCCAGCAGCTTGGGGACAGGCCCGGGCGGGGAGCTGTTTTTT. Translating it yields CASSLGTGPGGELFF.

The gene calls are TRBV4-2 and TRBJ2-3, with 8 bases matching TRBD2. Germline-derived CDR1 and CDR2 are LGHNA and YNFKEQ. The CDR3 spans 18 residues. V lost 0 bases and J lost 3; bases outside the gene matches: 11. The CDR3 region has the DNA TGTGCCAGCAGCCAAGAGCATGCGGGAGGCCCCTATACAGATACGCAGTATTTT. Translating it yields CASSQEHAGGPYTDTQYF.

CDR3 sequence reads: CASSVPSTNIQYF. The CDR3 DNA follows: TGTGCCAGCAGCGTCCCTAGCACGAACATTCAGTACTTC. The chain is built from TRBV7-9 and TRBJ2-4; weak D call: TRBD2 (5 bases). V was shortened by 5 bases and J by 7 bases, with 12 bases between the two germline ends. From germline, CDR1 is SEHNR and CDR2 FQNEAQ (reference sequence). This CDR3 comprises 13 residues.

V usage is TRBV15 and J usage is TRBJ1-1; D gene uncertain. V gave up 3 bases and J gave up 2 bases, with 7 bases separating them. Germline V CDR1 and CDR2: LNHNV, YYDKDF (reference sequence). The CDR3 is 13 amino acids. The CDR3 reads CATSRSLNTEAFF. The CDR3 DNA reads TGTGCCACCAGCAGGTCACTTAACACTGAAGCTTTCTTT. The variable domain in full, completed from reference TRBV15 and TRBJ1-1, reads DAMVIQNPRYQVTQFGKPVTLSCSQTLNHNVMYWYQQKSSQAPKLLFHYYDKDFNNEADTPDNFQSRRPNTSFCFLDIRSPGLGDTAMYLCATSRSLNTEAFFGQGTRLTVV.

The chain employs TRBV7-9 and TRBJ2-7, with 9 bases aligning to TRBD1. The CDR3 is 16 residues long. V was clipped by 4 bases and J by 1 base; unmatched bases: 8. Germline V CDR1 and CDR2: SEHNR, FQNEAQ (reference sequence). Here the CDR3 reads CASSSRLGQGSYEQYF. As DNA, the CDR3 is TGTGCCAGCAGCTCTCGCCTGGGACAGGGTTCCTACGAGCAGTACTTC.

This clone came up a few times. The rearrangement joins TRBV2 to TRBJ1-1, with D perhaps TRBD1 (5 bases). The CDR3 totals 11 residues. Trimming cost V 7 bases and J 3 bases, with 6 bases left between them. From germline, CDR1 is SNHLY and CDR2 FYNNEI. This CDR3 is CASTGYTEAFF. The CDR3 coding sequence is TGTGCCAGCACAGGGTACACTGAAGCTTTCTTT.

This chain connects TRBV2 to TRBJ1-5, with 8 positions matching TRBD1. Trimming took 6 bases from V and 6 from J; bases not matched to a gene: 7. In germline, CDR1 is SNHLY, CDR2 FYNNEI. The CDR3 runs 14 residues. CDR3 DNA: TGTGCCAGCAGCGAGACAGGGGTCGGTCAGCCCCAGCATTTT. Translating gives CASSETGVGQPQHF.

In DNA form, the CDR3 reads TGTGCCAGCAGTCGGATCCAGAGCGGGAAACCCAGGAATGAGCAGTTCTTC. This gives the protein CASSRIQSGKPRNEQFF. V is TRBV11-2 and J is TRBJ2-1, with TRBD2 matching over 7 bases. This CDR3 is built from 17 residues. Germline CDR1 reads SGHAT; CDR2 reads FQNNGV. The V segment lost 6 bases and the J segment 7 bases; nucleotides outside the gene matches: 18.

This clone was seen a handful of times. The rearrangement uses TRBV11-2 and TRBJ2-2; weak D call: TRBD2 (6 bases). Trimming stripped 1 base from V and 14 bases from J, with 20 bases between. Looked up from germline, CDR1 is SGHAT and CDR2 is FQNNGV. This CDR3 contains 15 residues. The CDR3 is CASSLVVPPGEFLFF. CDR3 nucleotides: TGTGCCAGCAGCTTAGTCGTCCCCCCGGGGGAGTTTCTGTTTTTT.

The rearrangement joins TRBV7-8 to TRBJ1-4; no clear D gene. The CDR3 loop spans 14 amino acids. Germline V gene lookup returns CDR1 SGHVS and CDR2 FQNEAQ. V dropped 1 base and J dropped 4 bases, with 7 bases sitting between them. CDR3 bases: TGTGCCAGCAGCTTAGGAGGGAGTAATGAAAAACTGTTTTTT. This gives the protein CASSLGGSNEKLFF.

The J gene is TRBJ2-3, the V gene TRBV9, with D tentatively TRBD1 (7 bases). Trimming left V 1 base short and J 2 bases short, with 17 bases between. The length of the CDR3 is 17 residues. Germline V gives CDR1 SGDLS, CDR2 YYNGEE. The CDR3 spells CASSVTLAEGATDTQYF. The CDR3 DNA follows: TGTGCCAGCAGCGTAACATTAGCGGAGGGGGCCACAGATACGCAGTATTTT.

This clone was recorded once. This chain joins TRBV7-8 and TRBJ1-5, with 9 bases that match TRBD1. V gave up 4 bases and J gave up 6 bases; unmatched junction bases: 4. The CDR3 loop spans 14 amino acids. CDR1 is SGHVS and CDR2 is FQNEAQ in the germline V gene. CDR3: CASSSQGAIQPQHF. CDR3 sequence (DNA): TGTGCCAGCAGCTCACAGGGGGCTATTCAGCCCCAGCATTTT.

The V and J genes are TRBV9 and TRBJ1-2, with D possibly matching TRBD1 (6 bases). CDR1 and CDR2 (germline): SGDLS, YYNGEE. The CDR3 is made up of 14 amino acids. Trimming took 3 bases from V and 3 from J, leaving 12 bases between them. In nucleotides, the CDR3 is TGTGCCAGCAGCGCATCCGCAGGGGACTATGGCTACACCTTC. This codes for CASSASAGDYGYTF.